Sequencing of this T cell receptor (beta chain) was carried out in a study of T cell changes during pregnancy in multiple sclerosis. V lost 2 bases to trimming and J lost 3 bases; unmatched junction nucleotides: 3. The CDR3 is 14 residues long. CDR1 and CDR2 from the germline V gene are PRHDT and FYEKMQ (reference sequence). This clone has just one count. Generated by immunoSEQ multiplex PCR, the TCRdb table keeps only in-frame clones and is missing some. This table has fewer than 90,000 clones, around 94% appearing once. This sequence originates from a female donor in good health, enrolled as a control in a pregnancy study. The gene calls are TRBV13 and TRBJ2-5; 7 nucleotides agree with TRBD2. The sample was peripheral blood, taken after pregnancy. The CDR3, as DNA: TGTGCCAGCAGCTTATTTGGGGGGGAAGAGACCCAGTACTTC. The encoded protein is CASSLFGGEETQYF.